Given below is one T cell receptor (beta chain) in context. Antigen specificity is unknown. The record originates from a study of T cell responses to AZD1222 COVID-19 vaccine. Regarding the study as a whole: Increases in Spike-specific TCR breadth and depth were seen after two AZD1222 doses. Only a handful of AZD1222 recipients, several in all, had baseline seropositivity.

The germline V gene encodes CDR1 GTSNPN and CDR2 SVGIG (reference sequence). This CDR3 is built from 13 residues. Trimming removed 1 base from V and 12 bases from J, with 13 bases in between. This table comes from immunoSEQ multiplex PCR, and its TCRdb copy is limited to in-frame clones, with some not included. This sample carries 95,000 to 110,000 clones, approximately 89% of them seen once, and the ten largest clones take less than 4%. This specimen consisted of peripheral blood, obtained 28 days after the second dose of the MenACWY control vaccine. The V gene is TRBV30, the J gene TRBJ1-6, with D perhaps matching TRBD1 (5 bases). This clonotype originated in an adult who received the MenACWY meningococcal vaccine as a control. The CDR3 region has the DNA TGTGCCTGGAGTGATGGACGGGGGAGACCCCTCCACTTT. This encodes CAWSDGRGRPLHF.